This T cell receptor beta chain was sequenced in a study of shared clonotypes between healthy human individuals. Cells designated naive CD8 were CD45RO-negative and were positively selected for CCR7, with terminally differentiated effector memory CD45RA+ cells excluded. HIV-negative, healthy adults without recent acute infections or vaccinations were the donors. A remark on this clone: Its antigen is currently unknown.

Trimming removed 4 bases from V and 6 bases from J, with 10 bases in between. The CDR3 loop spans 13 amino acids. The germline CDR1 and CDR2 sequences are MGHRA and YSYEKL. The method was immunoSEQ multiplex PCR; TCRdb's version includes in-frame clones alone and lacks a portion of them. The sample carries about 2.1 million clones, roughly 93% recorded once. Findings of the study overall: Tissues were not sampled, only blood, and their repertoires likely differ. Naive subsets typically showed greater estimated richness than memory subsets.

This clonotype was sampled from a man younger than 35 in good health. Some clones in this sample may be carry-over from other donors' samples. The sample taken for sequencing was naive CD8+ T cells from PBMCs. The chain links TRBV4-1 to TRBJ1-5; D unclear. Here the CDR3 reads CASSPAGSQPQHF. As DNA, the CDR3 is TGCGCCAGCAGCCCGGCTGGTTCTCAGCCCCAGCATTTT.